Each of the 30 T cell receptor beta chains below was sequenced from the same sample in a study of T cell responses to AZD1222 COVID-19 vaccine. Repertoires were generated with immunoSEQ multiplex PCR, while TCRdb's copy carries only in-frame clones and drops some. This table has under 100,000 clones, 70% to 90% appearing once. This sample comprised peripheral blood, obtained on day 0 of AZD1222 vaccination. These receptors were collected from an adult in good health.

This chain connects TRBV25-1 to TRBJ2-2; D tentatively reads TRBD1 or TRBD2 (5 bases each). Per germline, CDR1 MGHDK and CDR2 SYGVNS. V was cut by 3 bases and J by 5 bases, with 13 bases left in between. The CDR3 loop spans 15 amino acids. The CDR3 region is CASSDPGPGTGELFF. For the CDR3, the DNA is TGTGCCAGCAGTGATCCGGGACCTGGGACCGGGGAGCTGTTTTTT.

V usage is TRBV27 and J usage is TRBJ2-7, with 13 bases identical to TRBD2. The CDR3 runs to 15 residues. Germline V gene data show CDR1 as MNHEY and CDR2 as SMNVEV (reference sequence). V gave up 4 bases and J gave up 4 bases; unmatched junction bases: 4. The CDR3 sequence is CASSSWTSGSYEQYF. CDR3 nucleotide sequence: TGTGCCAGCAGTTCCTGGACTAGCGGGAGTTACGAGCAGTACTTC.

The chain is built from TRBV7-6 and TRBJ1-1; D possibly corresponds to TRBD1 (6 bases). Germline CDR1 SGHVS, CDR2 FNYEAQ. V lost 4 bases and J lost 8, with 20 bases in between. This CDR3 spans 15 amino acids. The CDR3 DNA reads TGTGCCAGCAGCTCTATCATCCGGGACAAGGACGAAGCTTTCTTT. Translation: CASSSIIRDKDEAFF.

CDR3 nucleotides: TGTGCCAGTACAGGGAGCGATCAGCCCCAGCATTTT. It specifies CASTGSDQPQHF. The chain is built from TRBV28 and TRBJ1-5; a weak D match, TRBD1 (6 bases). The CDR3 contains 12 residues. Germline V gene lookup returns CDR1 MDHEN and CDR2 SYDVKM. Trimming left V 9 bases short and J 5 bases short, with 11 bases between.

This chain connects TRBV24-1 to TRBJ1-1; perhaps TRBD1 as D (6 bases). The length of the CDR3 is 12 residues. From germline, CDR1 is KGHDR and CDR2 SFDVKD. V gave up 7 bases and J gave up 6 bases, with 11 bases separating them. The CDR3 DNA follows: TGTGCCACCAGCACACAGGGAGCTGAAGCTTTCTTT. This encodes CATSTQGAEAFF.

This chain joins TRBV29-1 and TRBJ2-5, with 7 positions matching TRBD1. V lost 6 bases and J lost 3; bases outside the gene matches: 10. The length of the CDR3 is 14 residues. Germline assignment: CDR1 SQVTM and CDR2 ANQGSEA. The CDR3 sequence: CSVDAGTAEETQYF. In DNA form, the CDR3 reads TGCAGCGTCGACGCCGGGACAGCAGAAGAGACCCAGTACTTC.

This clone was picked up one time. This chain connects TRBV19 to TRBJ1-5; D uncertain. The V and J ends lost 4 bases and 7 bases respectively, with 17 bases between them. The CDR3 totals 15 residues. Germline CDR1 LNHDA, CDR2 SQIVND (reference sequence). The CDR3 DNA follows: TGTGCCAGTAGTACCCCCCATTGGGTTAGGCAGCCCCAGCATTTT. It encodes CASSTPHWVRQPQHF.

The chain couples TRBV24-1 to TRBJ2-1; D is unresolved. This CDR3 has 13 amino acids. The germline V and J ends were trimmed by 4 bases and 8 bases, with 11 bases remaining between them. The V gene's germline CDR1 is KGHDR and CDR2 SFDVKD. CDR3 in DNA: TGTGCCACCAGTGACCAAGGGTGGGATGAGCAGTTCTTC. Its protein is CATSDQGWDEQFF.

This rearrangement joins TRBV28 to TRBJ1-1; D is possibly TRBD1 (5 bases). CDR3 size: 14 residues. CDR1 and CDR2 from the germline V gene are MDHEN and SYDVKM. V was cut by 2 bases and J by 7 bases, with 14 bases left in between. Here the CDR3 reads CASSLGARAHEAFF. As DNA, the CDR3 is TGTGCCAGCAGTTTAGGGGCCAGGGCCCATGAAGCTTTCTTT.

Written as DNA, the CDR3 is TGTGCCAGCAGCCTAAAAGGCGGGGCGAACACCGGGGAGCTGTTTTTT. It specifies CASSLKGGANTGELFF. V is TRBV3-1 (or the pseudogene TRBV3-2) and J is TRBJ2-2, with a possible D match to TRBD2 (6 bases). V was pared by 4 bases and J by 0 bases, with 12 bases between. Germline assignment: CDR1 LGHDT and CDR2 YNNKEL (reference sequence). This CDR3 is built from 16 residues.

The chain carries TRBV2 and TRBJ1-1; D gene uncertain. Trimming removed 7 bases from V and 1 base from J, with 16 bases in between. Per the germline V gene, CDR1 is SNHLY and CDR2 is FYNNEI. The CDR3 extends over 15 amino acids. The CDR3 protein is CASKIHKLRNTEAFF. CDR3 nucleotides: TGTGCCAGCAAAATACACAAGCTCCGGAACACTGAAGCTTTCTTT.

This clone has a single count. The chain uses TRBV7-2 and TRBJ2-3; 15 bases line up with TRBD2. This CDR3 contains 16 residues. V lost 5 bases, J lost 6 bases, and 6 bases stayed unmatched. CDR1 and CDR2 from the germline V gene are SGHTA and FQGNSA. CDR3 sequence (DNA): TGTGCCAGCAGCAACGCTGGGACTAGCGGGGGGGATACGCAGTATTTT. It specifies CASSNAGTSGGDTQYF.

The J gene is TRBJ1-2, the V gene TRBV5-6; TRBD1 aligns across 11 bases. In germline, CDR1 is SGHDT, CDR2 YYEEEE. The length of the CDR3 is 19 residues. With 4 bases clipped from V and 5 bases from J, the junction kept 19 bases outside the gene matches. The DNA for the CDR3 is TGTGCCAGCAGCCCCTCGGAGGACAGGGGGCGCACCCTCCTATATGGCTACACCTTC. Its protein product is CASSPSEDRGRTLLYGYTF.

The V gene is TRBV7-2, the J gene TRBJ2-3; TRBD2 matches 7 bases. CDR1 SGHTA and CDR2 FQGNSA come from the germline V gene. V lost 5 bases to trimming and J lost 0 bases; unmatched junction nucleotides: 5. The CDR3 runs 15 residues. The CDR3 loop is CASSISGSSTDTQYF. The CDR3 DNA is TGTGCCAGCAGCATTAGCGGGTCGAGCACAGATACGCAGTATTTT.

The chain employs TRBV12-5 and TRBJ2-7, with D possibly matching TRBD1 (6 bases). V dropped 2 bases and J dropped 0 bases, with 11 bases sitting between them. Germline V gene sequence: CDR1 LGHNT, CDR2 FRNRAP. This CDR3 region has 15 residues. This CDR3 is CASGLSTGHSYEQYF. The CDR3 nucleotides are TGTGCTAGTGGTTTGTCAACGGGACACTCCTACGAGCAGTACTTC. Full variable domain (rest looked up from reference TRBV12-5 and TRBJ2-7): DARVTQTPRHKVTEMGQEVTMRCQPILGHNTVFWYRQTMMQGLELLAYFRNRAPLDDSGMPKDRFSAEMPDATLATLKIQPSEPRDSAVYFCASGLSTGHSYEQYFGPGTRLTVT.

The rearrangement joins TRBV7-8 to TRBJ2-3; 8 bases map to TRBD1. The CDR3 contains 21 residues. Germline CDR1 is SGHVS and CDR2 is FQNEAQ. V lost 5 bases and J lost 0; bases outside the gene matches: 22. CDR3 nucleotides: TGTGCCAGCAGCCCTCGATCCCTATTGACGAACAGGGGGACTAGCACAGATACGCAGTATTTT. Translating gives CASSPRSLLTNRGTSTDTQYF.

This clone was counted between two and nine times. The V and J genes are TRBV19 and TRBJ2-1; TRBD2 matches at 12 bases. Germline CDR1 is LNHDA and CDR2 is SQIVND (reference sequence). The CDR3 runs 16 residues. The V segment lost 6 bases and the J segment 9 bases; nucleotides outside the gene matches: 12. CDR3 amino acids: CASSLMTSGSLGEQFF. The CDR3 DNA reads TGTGCCAGTAGCCTCATGACTAGCGGGAGCCTGGGTGAGCAGTTCTTC.

The CDR3 loop reads CASSLSPTGSSYNEQFF. Here the CDR3 DNA reads TGTGCCAGCAGCTTATCCCCCACGGGATCCTCCTACAATGAGCAGTTCTTC. The gene calls are TRBV7-9 and TRBJ2-1, with a possible D match to TRBD2 (5 bases). The V gene lost 2 bases and the J gene lost 0 bases, with 14 bases spanning the gap. The CDR3 contains 17 residues. Germline V gives CDR1 SEHNR, CDR2 FQNEAQ (reference sequence).

This clone was observed a handful of times. This chain connects TRBV7-9 to TRBJ1-3; D is unclear. V shed 8 bases and J shed 0 bases, with 14 bases lying between them. The CDR3 is 15 amino acids. From germline, CDR1 is SEHNR and CDR2 FQNEAQ (reference sequence). The CDR3 reads CASGRGRSSGNTIYF. CDR3 in DNA: TGTGCCAGCGGCCGGGGTCGCTCCTCTGGAAACACCATATATTTT. The variable domain in full, completed from reference TRBV7-9 and TRBJ1-3, reads DTGVSQNPRHKITKRGQNVTFRCDPISEHNRLYWYRQTLGQGPEFLTYFQNEAQLEKSRLLSDRFSAERPKGSFSTLEIQRTEQGDSAMYLCASGRGRSSGNTIYFGEGSWLTVV.

The chain employs TRBV18 and TRBJ1-4; TRBD1 matches 9 bases. Germline CDR1 KGHSH, CDR2 LQKENI. This CDR3 region has 18 residues. V gave up 4 bases and J gave up 0 bases; unmatched junction bases: 9. In DNA, the CDR3 is TGTGCCAGCTCACGAACCCCGGGACAGGGTGCAACTAATGAAAAACTGTTTTTT. It specifies CASSRTPGQGATNEKLFF.

The V call is TRBV28, the J call TRBJ2-7, with TRBD2 matching over 7 bases. The germline gives CDR1 MDHEN, CDR2 SYDVKM. V dropped 7 bases and J dropped 2; count of bases not matched to a gene: 20. The CDR3 has 18 amino acids. CDR3 coding DNA: TGTGCCAGCAAAAGGTACAGCGGGACCGGGACGGTAACCTACGAGCAGTACTTC. Its protein is CASKRYSGTGTVTYEQYF.

The CDR3 coding sequence is TGTGCCAGCAGTTTATACGAGGATCAGGGAAACACCATATATTTT. It encodes CASSLYEDQGNTIYF. The chain joins TRBV28 to TRBJ1-3; D gene unclear. The CDR3 runs to 15 residues. Trimming took off 1 base at V and 4 bases at J, with 11 bases between the two ends. The germline V gene has CDR1 MDHEN and CDR2 SYDVKM.

The chain combines TRBV19 with TRBJ1-1; D is ambiguous. The V and J ends lost 5 bases and 1 base respectively, with 8 bases between them. Looked up from germline, CDR1 is LNHDA and CDR2 is SQIVND (reference sequence). The CDR3 has 13 amino acids. This CDR3 is CASSVGRNTEAFF. CDR3 in DNA: TGTGCCAGTAGTGTCGGGAGGAACACTGAAGCTTTCTTT.

The chain has TRBV12-3 or TRBV12-4 and TRBJ2-7; no reliable D call. CDR3 length: 13 residues. V was trimmed by 8 bases and J by 0 bases, leaving 11 bases between them. Here the CDR3 reads CASSQRNSYEQYF. As DNA, the CDR3 is TGTGCCAGCTCCCAAAGGAACTCCTACGAGCAGTACTTC.

The CDR3 DNA follows: TGTGCCAGCAGCGGATGGGACAGGGGGGAGGATAGCAATCAGCCCCAGCATTTT. Amino acid sequence: CASSGWDRGEDSNQPQHF. J is TRBJ1-5 and V is TRBV21-1; no check of the table's D call, TRBD1, against the DNA was made. TRBV21-1 has pseudogene status. There are 18 residues in the CDR3.

The chain joins TRBV5-1 to TRBJ2-1, with 13 bases lining up with TRBD2. The V and J ends lost 7 bases and 4 bases, in that order; junction bases with no gene match: 14. CDR1 is SGHRS, CDR2 YFSETQ, per germline. The CDR3 contains 18 residues. This chain's CDR3 is CASRNLGLAGAEYNEQFF. The CDR3 nucleotides read TGCGCCAGCCGTAACTTAGGACTAGCGGGAGCCGAATACAATGAGCAGTTCTTC.

This chain connects TRBV4-2 to TRBJ2-3, with 9 bases aligning to TRBD1. Germline-derived CDR1 and CDR2 are LGHNA and YNFKEQ. CDR3 length: 15 amino acids. V gave up 4 bases and J gave up 0 bases; unmatched junction bases: 2. The CDR3 here is CASSPGTGSTDTQYF. The CDR3 DNA follows: TGTGCCAGCAGCCCTGGGACAGGGAGCACAGATACGCAGTATTTT.

The chain couples TRBV10-3 to TRBJ1-4; 7 bases agree with TRBD1. V trimming: 0 bases; J trimming: 8 bases; junction bases outside the gene matches: 6. The CDR3 loop spans 15 amino acids. Germline V gene data show CDR1 as ENHRY and CDR2 as SYGVKD. The CDR3 region is CAISESSGGDEKLFF. Here the CDR3 DNA reads TGTGCCATCAGTGAGTCGTCAGGGGGTGACGAAAAACTGTTTTTT.

The chain links TRBV9 to TRBJ1-1; D not resolved. This CDR3 region has 16 residues. The V gene's germline CDR1 is SGDLS and CDR2 YYNGEE. The V end lost 4 bases, the J end lost 0 bases, and 16 bases lay between the germline ends. The chain's CDR3 is CASSSLDGSLNTEAFF. As DNA, the CDR3 is TGTGCCAGCAGCTCCCTGGATGGCAGCTTGAACACTGAAGCTTTCTTT.

The J gene is TRBJ2-7, the V gene TRBV24-1; D possibly matches TRBD1 or TRBD2 (5 bases each). The CDR3 extends over 20 amino acids. The ends were cut back, 0 bases at V and 4 bases at J, with 27 bases in the middle. The V gene's germline CDR1 is KGHDR and CDR2 SFDVKD. The chain's CDR3 is CATSDLAPSPPGRPSYEQYF. CDR3 nucleotide sequence: TGTGCCACCAGTGATTTGGCACCTTCCCCCCCGGGACGTCCATCGTACGAGCAGTACTTC.